A single sample is the source of the 26 T cell receptor beta chains below, sequenced in a study of tumor-infiltrating lymphocytes in primary liver carcinoma. The researchers produced TCR beta cDNA from 500 ng total RNA with a constant-region primer. Investigators got TCR beta libraries out of three nested multiplex PCR rounds, done with slightly modified ARM-PCR. Each of the first two PCR rounds ran approximately 11 cycles with TRBV1-TRBV30 forward and C-beta reverse primers. MiXCR, applied by TCRdb to the multiplex PCR reads, yields one record per CDR3 protein. The sample records about 320,000 distinct CDR3 sequences, approximately 65% being singletons. Unsorted whole blood served as the source of blood RNA, and germline DNA was extracted as well. Material: peripheral blood. The receptors come from a middle-aged man with primary liver carcinoma and hepatitis B virus infection.

A remark on this clonotype: Compared with germline, one end of the junction differs, possibly owing to a read error. The chain has TRBV5-6 and TRBJ2-3; D unclear. The CDR3 runs to 14 residues. Per germline, CDR1 SGHDT and CDR2 YYEEEE. The CDR3 nucleotides are TGTGCCAGCAGCTATGGCTGGAGCACAGATACGCAGTGTTTT. Translation gives CASSYGWSTDTQCF. Together with reference TRBV5-6 and TRBJ2-3, the CDR3 gives the full variable domain: DAGVTQSPTHLIKTRGQQVTLRCSPKSGHDTVSWYQQALGQGPQFIFQYYEEEERQRGNFPDRFSGHQFPNYSSELNVNALLLGDSALYLCASSYGWSTDTQCFGPGTRLTVL.

This rearrangement joins TRBV5-5 to TRBJ1-2, with TRBD1 matching 7 bases. Germline V lookup: CDR1 SGHKS, CDR2 YYEKEE (reference sequence). The J segment lost 6 bases and the V segment lost 6 bases, leaving 11 bases of the junction unmatched. The CDR3 spans 14 residues. Written as DNA, the CDR3 is TGTGCCAGCACCCTTTTAGGGGGCGGAAATGGCTACACCTTC. Protein sequence: CASTLLGGGNGYTF. Together with reference TRBV5-5 and TRBJ1-2, the CDR3 gives the full variable domain: DAGVTQSPTHLIKTRGQQVTLRCSPISGHKSVSWYQQVLGQGPQFIFQYYEKEERGRGNFPDRFSARQFPNYSSELNVNALLLGDSALYLCASTLLGGGNGYTFGSGTRLTVV.

This clonotype was counted many times. The gene calls are TRBV29-1 and TRBJ2-2; D is perhaps TRBD1 (6 bases). Germline CDR1 SQVTM, CDR2 ANQGSEA. V lost 4 bases and J 1 base, leaving 13 bases between the germline ends. This CDR3 is 15 amino acids long. DNA of the CDR3: TGCAGCGTTGCACAGGGTTGGGTGAACACCGGGGAGCTGTTTTTT. This encodes CSVAQGWVNTGELFF.

This clonotype was observed a single time. Sequence at one end of the junction differs from germline and may be a read error. This chain uses TRBV7-9 with TRBJ2-6, with 7 bases matching TRBD2. Germline CDR1 SEHNR, CDR2 FQNEAQ (reference sequence). This CDR3 is 15 amino acids long. CDR3 bases: TGTGCCAGCAGCATCTACAGGACTAGGGCCAACGTTCTGACTTTC. Protein: CASSIYRTRANVLTF.

Remarks on this clonotype: Given the absence of the conserved phenylalanine or tryptophan at the CDR3 end, a read error is likely. The chain is built from TRBV30 and TRBJ1-5; no clear D gene. CDR3 length: 14 residues. V gave up 1 base and J gave up 6 bases, with 13 bases separating them. Germline V gene lookup returns CDR1 GTSNPN and CDR2 SVGIG (reference sequence). This chain's CDR3 is CAWSAQPGLQPQHL. The CDR3 coding sequence is TGTGCCTGGAGTGCTCAACCTGGTCTTCAGCCCCAGCATCTT.

The V gene is TRBV24-1, the J gene TRBJ2-3; 7 nucleotides agree with TRBD1. The CDR3 has 15 residues. Unmatched junction bases numbered 5, after V lost 6 bases and J lost 0 bases. Germline assignment: CDR1 KGHDR and CDR2 SFDVKD. CDR3 residues: CATSRTGDSTDTQYF. The CDR3, as DNA: TGTGCCACCAGTCGGACAGGAGACAGCACAGATACGCAGTATTTT.

Comments on this clonotype: At one end the junction does not follow the germline gene, possibly because of a read error. The genes are TRBV10-3 and TRBJ2-1; D is ambiguous. The CDR3 sequence is 15 residues long. Germline V lookup: CDR1 ENHRY, CDR2 SYGVKD. In nucleotides, the CDR3 is TGTGCCATCAGTGAGTCGACCGCCGTCGTCGATGAGCAGTCCTTC. Translation: CAISESTAVVDEQSF.

This clonotype was observed many times. The chain carries TRBV6-5 and TRBJ2-3; D gene unclear. In germline, CDR1 is MNHEY, CDR2 SVGAGI. Trimming stripped 0 bases from V and 2 bases from J, with 6 bases between. The CDR3 sequence is 14 residues long. The CDR3 sequence is CASSYSTDTDTQYF. Here the CDR3 DNA reads TGTGCCAGCAGTTACTCAACAGACACAGATACGCAGTATTTT.

Worth noting for this clonotype: One end of the junction does not line up with germline, which may come from a read error. The chain links TRBV5-8 to TRBJ1-2, with 7 nucleotides matching TRBD1. This CDR3 region has 14 residues. Per the germline V gene, CDR1 is SGHTS and CDR2 is YDEGEE. The CDR3 sequence is CVSSRGQDTYGYTF. The CDR3 region has the DNA TGTGTCAGCAGCCGCGGACAGGATACCTATGGCTACACCTTC.

To note about this clonotype: Since the CDR3 does not end with the conserved phenylalanine or tryptophan, this likely comes from a read error. The V and J genes are TRBV6-1 and TRBJ2-5; D is ambiguous. This CDR3 region has 13 residues. Trimming took off 11 bases at V and 2 bases at J, with 15 bases between the two ends. Germline V lookup: CDR1 MNHNS, CDR2 SASEGT. The chain's CDR3 is CALRRRLQETQYI. CDR3 DNA sequence: TGTGCCCTCAGACGGCGCCTGCAAGAGACCCAGTACATC.

Worth noting for this clonotype: A much bigger clone sits one base away, suggesting this may be a read error. This chain connects TRBV6-2 or TRBV6-3 to TRBJ1-1, with unresolved D. CDR1 MNHEY and CDR2 SVGEGT come from the germline V gene. Trimming pared 6 bases from V and 7 bases from J, leaving 24 bases between. There are 16 residues in the CDR3. The CDR3 bases are TGTGCCAGCAGAGATACGTTGAGGGCTCTTAGGGTTGAAGCTTTCTTT. Translating gives CASRDTLRALRVEAFF.

In regard to this clonotype: The germline gene is not matched at one end of the junction; a read error may be the cause. The CDR3 region is CASSQQLTSGSGEQLF. The CDR3 DNA reads TGTGCCAGCAGCCAACAGTTGACTAGCGGGAGCGGTGAGCAGCTCTTC. V is TRBV14 and J is TRBJ2-1; 12 positions agree with TRBD2. The germline V gene has CDR1 SGHDN and CDR2 FVKESK. The CDR3 sequence is 16 residues long. The whole variable domain, filled in from reference TRBV14 and TRBJ2-1, reads EAGVTQFPSHSVIEKGQTVTLRCDPISGHDNLYWYRRVMGKEIKFLLHFVKESKQDESGMPNNRFLAERTGGTYSTLKVQPAELEDSGVYFCASSQQLTSGSGEQLFGPGTRLTVL.

This clonotype was seen only a few times. The chain employs TRBV4-1 and TRBJ2-1; D perhaps matches TRBD1 (5 bases). Trimming cost V 7 bases and J 7 bases, with 17 bases left between them. The CDR3 length is 14 residues. Germline V lookup: CDR1 MGHRA, CDR2 YSYEKL. The CDR3 region has the DNA TGCGCCAGCACCGTGGGGCAGGGTGCGAATGAGCAGTTCTTC. Its protein product is CASTVGQGANEQFF.

In this sample, this clonotype turned up a few times. The chain combines TRBV5-6 with TRBJ2-2; D unresolved. The length of the CDR3 is 13 residues. Germline CDR1 SGHDT, CDR2 YYEEEE. With 0 bases removed from V and 8 bases from J, the gap between germline ends came to 8 bases. The CDR3 region is CASSLAEGGELFF. CDR3 DNA sequence: TGTGCCAGCAGCTTGGCGGAAGGGGGGGAGCTGTTTTTT.

This clonotype showed up many times. The gene calls are TRBV6-1 and TRBJ2-2; D perhaps matches TRBD2 (5 bases). Germline CDR1 and CDR2: MNHNS and SASEGT. The V and J ends lost 4 bases and 0 bases respectively, with 9 bases between them. CDR3 length equals 15 residues. CDR3 nucleotide sequence: TGTGCCAGCAGTGTACAGAGGGCGAACACCGGGGAGCTGTTTTTT. It translates to CASSVQRANTGELFF.

This clonotype appeared many times. This sequence joins TRBV6-2 or TRBV6-3 and TRBJ2-7; 11 bases align to TRBD1. Germline-derived CDR1 and CDR2 are MNHEY and SVGEGT. V was clipped by 6 bases and J by 2 bases; unmatched bases: 0. CDR3 length: 13 amino acids. The CDR3 region has the DNA TGTGCCAGCAGGGGACAGGGGGCCTACGAGCAGTACTTC. Translating it yields CASRGQGAYEQYF.

Details on this clonotype: A much larger clone lies a single base off, so this may be a read error. The chain recombines TRBV29-1 with TRBJ2-5; no reliable D call. With 6 bases removed from V and 5 bases from J, the gap between germline ends came to 7 bases. Germline-derived CDR1 and CDR2 are SQVTM and ANQGSEA. The CDR3 has 10 amino acids. The CDR3 coding sequence is TGCAGCGTCATGGGGGAGACCCAGTACTTC. Protein sequence: CSVMGETQYF.

The chain recombines TRBV13 with TRBJ2-7, with TRBD1 as a possible D gene (6 bases). This CDR3 contains 14 residues. The germline V gene has CDR1 PRHDT and CDR2 FYEKMQ (reference sequence). V was pared by 4 bases and J by 2 bases, with 12 bases between. DNA for the CDR3: TGTGCCAGCAGCTCCCGGGACAAGGCCTACGAGCAGTACTTC. It codes for CASSSRDKAYEQYF.

As concerns this clonotype: A much bigger clone sits one base away, suggesting this may be a read error. This chain uses TRBV6-6 with TRBJ2-4; D not certain. V was pared by 1 base and J by 2 bases, with 15 bases between. Looked up from germline, CDR1 is MNHNY and CDR2 is SVGAGI (reference sequence). The CDR3 spans 17 residues. The CDR3 here is CASSYLGFGRTKNIQYF. The CDR3 DNA follows: TGTGCCAGCAGTTACTTAGGGTTCGGCAGAACCAAAAACATTCAGTACTTC.

As concerns this clonotype: The junction does not match germline at one end; this may be a read error. The rearrangement uses TRBV7-3 and TRBJ2-3, with 9 bases fitting TRBD2. The CDR3 loop spans 17 amino acids. The germline gives CDR1 SGHTA, CDR2 FQGTGA. CDR3 nucleotides: TGTACCAGCAGCTTAGGGGGAGCGGGAGGACGGACAGATACGCACTATTTT. Translating it yields CTSSLGGAGGRTDTHYF.

This clonotype was picked up one time. The junction differs from germline at one of its ends, possibly a read error. The CDR3, as DNA: TGTCCCAGGAGCTTAGAATACCACAATGAGCAGTTCTTC. This sequence encodes CPRSLEYHNEQFF. V and J are TRBV11-3 and TRBJ2-1, with unresolved D. The V gene's germline CDR1 is SGHNT and CDR2 YENEEA. The CDR3 extends over 13 amino acids.

This clonotype occurred once. The germline gene is not matched at one end of the junction; a read error may be the cause. The rearrangement joins TRBV6-5 to TRBJ2-6, with a tentative D call TRBD1 (6 bases). Germline CDR1 is MNHEY and CDR2 is SVGAGI. This CDR3 is 16 amino acids long. CDR3 sequence reads: CAGTDLDSSGANVPTF. The CDR3 region has the DNA TGTGCCGGCACGGACCTGGACAGCTCTGGAGCCAACGTCCCGACTTTC.

This clonotype was seen a single time. This chain uses TRBV4-3 with TRBJ2-3; D not certain. Germline values: CDR1 LGHNA, CDR2 YSLEER. The CDR3 has 16 residues. Trimming took off 2 bases at V and 0 bases at J, with 12 bases between the two ends. The CDR3 DNA is TGCGCCAGCAGCCAACGGCTGGCCCATAGCACAGATACGCAGTATTTT. It translates to CASSQRLAHSTDTQYF.

V is TRBV5-5 and J is TRBJ2-4; D may be TRBD1 (6 bases). Germline V gives CDR1 SGHKS, CDR2 YYEKEE (reference sequence). The CDR3 contains 15 residues. Trimming shortened V by 5 bases and J by 5 bases, and 17 bases separated the two germline ends. In DNA form, the CDR3 reads TGTGCCAGCAGTCCGGGTGGGGGCTACCAAAACATTCAGTACTTC. Protein sequence: CASSPGGGYQNIQYF. Combining the CDR3 with reference TRBV5-5 and TRBJ2-4 gives the whole variable domain DAGVTQSPTHLIKTRGQQVTLRCSPISGHKSVSWYQQVLGQGPQFIFQYYEKEERGRGNFPDRFSARQFPNYSSELNVNALLLGDSALYLCASSPGGGYQNIQYFGAGTRLSVL.

This rearrangement joins TRBV11-1 to TRBJ2-2, with D perhaps assigned TRBD1 or TRBD2 (7 bases each). Germline assignment: CDR1 SGHAT and CDR2 FQDESV (reference sequence). The CDR3 is 15 residues long. V was cut by 6 bases and J by 17 bases, with 28 bases left in between. This CDR3 is CASSFDRARTGGLFF. In DNA, the CDR3 is TGTGCCAGCAGTTTCGACAGGGCCCGGACCGGGGGGCTTTTTTTT.

At least ten counts were recorded for this clonotype. The chain joins TRBV5-6 to TRBJ2-5; the match to TRBD1 covers 7 bases. Germline V gives CDR1 SGHDT, CDR2 YYEEEE. The CDR3 contains 14 residues. The trim removed 4 bases at V and 2 bases at J, leaving 5 bases unmatched. In DNA form, the CDR3 reads TGTGCCAGCAGCGATTGGACAGGTCAAGAGACCCAGTACTTC. Its protein product is CASSDWTGQETQYF.